This entry lists 19 T cell receptor beta chains sequenced from one sample in a study of graft-versus-host responses after intestinal transplantation. Repertoires were generated with immunoSEQ multiplex PCR, while TCRdb's copy carries only in-frame clones and drops some. The data hold some 69,000 clones, with just under 95% observed a single time. The specimen comprised bone marrow, sampled approximately 740 days after intestinal transplantation. The origin of the receptors is a human patient who received an intestinal transplant, so some T cells may come from the graft donor.

In its sample, this clone was seen a few times. The J gene is TRBJ2-7, the V gene TRBV6-6, with D unresolved. V lost 2 bases and J lost 8, with 7 bases in between. Germline lookup yields CDR1 MNHNY and CDR2 SVGAGI (reference sequence). The CDR3 is made up of 11 amino acids. The CDR3 DNA is TGTGCCAGCAGTTACGTCGGAAAGCAGTACTTC. This translates into CASSYVGKQYF.

The rearrangement uses TRBV27 and TRBJ1-2; D call uncertain. V shed 6 bases and J shed 8 bases, with 16 bases lying between them. This CDR3 is built from 13 residues. From germline, CDR1 is MNHEY and CDR2 SMNVEV (reference sequence). This CDR3 is CASRPGPREGYTF. The CDR3 nucleotides are TGTGCCAGCAGGCCCGGCCCGAGGGAGGGCTACACCTTC.

This rearrangement joins TRBV19 to TRBJ1-4, with TRBD1 identical over 9 bases. Per germline, CDR1 LNHDA and CDR2 SQIVND (reference sequence). Trimming at V came to 7 bases and at J to 15 bases, leaving 18 bases not matched to a gene. This CDR3 spans 15 amino acids. CDR3 loop: CASISRDRVPQGMFF. CDR3 DNA sequence: TGTGCCAGTATCTCCCGGGACAGGGTCCCCCAGGGGATGTTTTTT.

This chain uses TRBV5-6 with TRBJ2-5; D uncertain. V was trimmed by 0 bases and J by 2 bases, leaving 2 bases between them. Looked up from germline, CDR1 is SGHDT and CDR2 is YYEEEE. The CDR3 has 12 amino acids. CDR3 nucleotide sequence: TGTGCCAGCAGCTTGGATCAAGAGACCCAGTACTTC. Protein sequence: CASSLDQETQYF.

This chain joins TRBV7-6 and TRBJ2-1; D gene ambiguous. Trimming took off 5 bases at V and 8 bases at J, with 13 bases between the two ends. The CDR3 is 13 amino acids. The germline CDR1 and CDR2 sequences are SGHVS and FNYEAQ. The CDR3 DNA follows: TGTGCCAGCAGCCTAAGGCCTGACCATGAGCAGTTCTTC. This sequence encodes CASSLRPDHEQFF.

This clone was seen a few times. This sequence joins TRBV6-1 and TRBJ2-7; 10 positions match TRBD1. The germline V gene encodes CDR1 MNHNS and CDR2 SASEGT. V lost 8 bases to trimming and J lost 4 bases; unmatched junction nucleotides: 8. The CDR3 totals 14 residues. The CDR3 loop is CASDRGPRGYEQYF. The CDR3 DNA reads TGTGCCAGCGACAGGGGGCCTCGAGGGTACGAGCAGTACTTC.

This chain uses TRBV9 with TRBJ2-1; D is unclear. Germline V gives CDR1 SGDLS, CDR2 YYNGEE. The V gene lost 0 bases and the J gene lost 2 bases, with 15 bases spanning the gap. This CDR3 is built from 17 residues. As DNA, the CDR3 is TGTGCCAGCAGCGTAGGGTCCTCCTCGGCGGCCTACAATGAGCAGTTCTTC. It specifies CASSVGSSSAAYNEQFF. Based on the CDR3 plus reference TRBV9 and TRBJ2-1, the full variable domain is DSGVTQTPKHLITATGQRVTLRCSPRSGDLSVYWYQQSLDQGLQFLIQYYNGEERAKGNILERFSAQQFPDLHSELNLSSLELGDSALYFCASSVGSSSAAYNEQFFGPGTRLTVL.

This clone turned up a few times. The V and J genes are TRBV5-6 and TRBJ1-5, with D perhaps TRBD1 (5 bases). The ends were cut back, 5 bases at V and 6 bases at J, with 9 bases in the middle. CDR1 and CDR2 from the germline V gene are SGHDT and YYEEEE. The CDR3 length is 12 residues. Here the CDR3 DNA reads TGTGCCAGCAGTCAGGGTCTTCAGCCCCAGCATTTT. It translates to CASSQGLQPQHF.

V is TRBV6-5 and J is TRBJ2-7; no definite D call. The CDR3 covers 10 residues. Germline loops: CDR1 MNHEY, CDR2 SVGAGI. V lost 5 bases to trimming and J lost 7 bases, with 6 bases between them. The CDR3 is CASSGLEQYF. Written as DNA, the CDR3 is TGTGCCAGCAGTGGGTTGGAGCAGTACTTC.

The chain has TRBV9 and TRBJ1-4, with a weak D call TRBD1 (5 bases). In germline, CDR1 is SGDLS, CDR2 YYNGEE. The CDR3 totals 15 residues. V shed 0 bases and J shed 8 bases, with 14 bases lying between them. Written as DNA, the CDR3 is TGTGCCAGCAGCGTAGGGAGGGGCCCCAGGGAAAAACTGTTTTTT. Its protein product is CASSVGRGPREKLFF.

V is TRBV6-5 and J is TRBJ1-5, with D perhaps matching TRBD1 (6 bases). The CDR3 spans 14 residues. V was shortened by 0 bases and J by 5 bases, with 8 bases between the two germline ends. Germline V gene lookup returns CDR1 MNHEY and CDR2 SVGAGI. As DNA, the CDR3 is TGTGCCAGCAGTTACTCTACAGGGCATCAGCCCCAGCATTTT. It is translated as CASSYSTGHQPQHF.

The chain recombines TRBV2 with TRBJ2-5; 10 nucleotides agree with TRBD1. The CDR3 spans 14 residues. The germline V gene has CDR1 SNHLY and CDR2 FYNNEI. J was trimmed by 1 base and V by 6 bases; bases with no gene match: 2. The CDR3 spells CASRDRGGQETQYF. CDR3 DNA sequence: TGTGCCAGCAGGGACAGGGGGGGCCAAGAGACCCAGTACTTC.

The V and J genes are TRBV7-9 and TRBJ2-1; D is perhaps TRBD1 (5 bases). CDR1 is SEHNR, CDR2 FQNEAQ, per germline (reference sequence). V was shortened by 11 bases and J by 7 bases, with 21 bases between the two germline ends. This CDR3 region has 14 residues. CDR3 DNA: TGTGCCGAGCTCAGTGGGGCATTGGGGAATGAGCAGTTCTTC. Its translation: CAELSGALGNEQFF. Full variable domain (rest looked up from reference TRBV7-9 and TRBJ2-1): DTGVSQNPRHKITKRGQNVTFRCDPISEHNRLYWYRQTLGQGPEFLTYFQNEAQLEKSRLLSDRFSAERPKGSFSTLEIQRTEQGDSAMYLCAELSGALGNEQFFGPGTRLTVL.

The table lists this clone with a count of one. CDR3 nucleotides: TGTGCCAGTAGTCAGCGGGAAAGGACAGATACGCAGTATTTT. It encodes CASSQRERTDTQYF. This chain joins TRBV19 and TRBJ2-3, with 7 bases matching TRBD2. Germline-derived CDR1 and CDR2 are LNHDA and SQIVND (reference sequence). The CDR3 spans 14 residues. Trimming at V came to 5 bases and at J to 3 bases, leaving 5 bases not matched to a gene.

V gene TRBV9 combines with J gene TRBJ1-1; 8 positions agree with TRBD1. Germline lookup yields CDR1 SGDLS and CDR2 YYNGEE. CDR3 length equals 14 residues. The junction had 3 bases not matched to a gene; V was cut back by 4 bases and J by 1 base. The CDR3: CASSKQGGNTEAFF. CDR3 bases: TGTGCCAGCAGCAAACAGGGGGGGAACACTGAAGCTTTCTTT.

This rearrangement joins TRBV27 to TRBJ2-2; TRBD1 matches 7 bases. Germline V gives CDR1 MNHEY, CDR2 SMNVEV (reference sequence). V shed 4 bases and J 2 bases; nucleotides not matched to a gene: 13. The CDR3 consists of 18 residues. The CDR3: CASSSPTGRSANTGELFF. DNA for the CDR3: TGTGCCAGCAGTTCCCCGACAGGGCGCAGTGCTAACACCGGGGAGCTGTTTTTT.

This chain joins TRBV7-6 and TRBJ2-5, with D perhaps TRBD1 (6 bases). V gave up 2 bases and J gave up 4 bases, with 20 bases separating them. The CDR3 extends over 17 amino acids. The V gene's germline CDR1 is SGHVS and CDR2 FNYEAQ. Here the CDR3 DNA reads TGTGCCAGCAGCTTAAATCCTTCACAGGGAGTGGGAGAGACCCAGTACTTC. As protein: CASSLNPSQGVGETQYF.

This clone was found a few times. At the DNA level, this CDR3 is encoded by other sequences in the same sample as well. J is TRBJ1-1 and V is TRBV28; D remains ambiguous. Between the trimmed V and J ends, which lost 6 bases and 2 bases, there was a span of 4 bases. The germline gives CDR1 MDHEN, CDR2 SYDVKM. The CDR3 runs 11 residues. The DNA for the CDR3 is TGTGCCAGCAGGGAAAACACTGAAGCTTTCTTT. It yields the protein CASRENTEAFF.

The CDR3 nucleotides are TGTGCCAGCAGCTTGCTAGCGGGAGACAATGAGCAGTTCTTC. Its protein is CASSLLAGDNEQFF. V usage is TRBV11-3 and J usage is TRBJ2-1, with TRBD2 matching 10 bases. This CDR3 has 14 amino acids. V was pared by 3 bases and J by 5 bases, with 1 base of the junction left unmatched. Germline values: CDR1 SGHNT, CDR2 YENEEA.